Listed here are 20 T cell receptor beta chains from one sample, sequenced in a study of blood T cell repertoires in COVID-19. Some clones are missing from TCRdb's copy, which holds only in-frame ones; the method was immunoSEQ multiplex PCR. This sample yields 250,000 to 400,000 clones, of which 89% are seen a single time; 4% to 6% belongs to the top ten. Sequenced input: PBMCs or T cells enriched from blood (not recorded which). These receptor sequences come from a man between 60 and 70 years old who had recovered from COVID-19.

This chain connects TRBV29-1 to TRBJ1-5, with D unresolved. There are 13 residues in the CDR3. The V gene lost 4 bases and the J gene lost 6 bases, with 13 bases spanning the gap. Germline-derived CDR1 and CDR2 are SQVTM and ANQGSEA. The CDR3, as DNA: TGCAGCGTTGTGTCGGGTTCCGGTCAGCCCCAGCATTTT. The encoded protein is CSVVSGSGQPQHF. Based on the CDR3 plus reference TRBV29-1 and TRBJ1-5, the full variable domain is SAVISQKPSRDICQRGTSLTIQCQVDSQVTMMFWYRQQPGQSLTLIATANQGSEATYESGFVIDKFPISRPNLTFSTLTVSNMSPEDSSIYLCSVVSGSGQPQHFGDGTRLSIL.

The rearrangement uses TRBV5-6 and TRBJ2-6; 12 nucleotides agree with TRBD2. The CDR3 runs 19 residues. V trimming: 3 bases; J trimming: 2 bases; junction bases outside the gene matches: 9. The germline CDR1 and CDR2 sequences are SGHDT and YYEEEE. Here the CDR3 reads CASSSETSGRSTGANVLTF. CDR3 sequence (DNA): TGTGCCAGCAGCTCTGAGACTAGCGGGAGATCAACTGGGGCCAACGTCCTGACTTTC.

V and J are TRBV29-1 and TRBJ2-1, with a weak D call TRBD2 (6 bases). Germline V lookup: CDR1 SQVTM, CDR2 ANQGSEA. The V and J ends lost 7 bases and 2 bases respectively, with 15 bases between them. This CDR3 is built from 14 residues. Here the CDR3 reads CSGLTSWAYNEQFF. The DNA of the CDR3 is TGCAGCGGCCTCACTAGCTGGGCCTACAATGAGCAGTTCTTC.

The chain couples TRBV4-3 to TRBJ2-1; perhaps TRBD2 as D (5 bases). The length of the CDR3 is 15 residues. The V and J ends lost 0 bases and 8 bases respectively, with 14 bases between them. Germline CDR1 LGHNA, CDR2 YSLEER. The CDR3 reads CASSQDGSLAYEQFF. The CDR3 nucleotides are TGCGCCAGCAGCCAAGATGGAAGCCTAGCCTATGAGCAGTTCTTC.

This clone was seen a few times. This chain links TRBV20-1 with TRBJ1-2, with 9 positions matching TRBD1. The CDR3 consists of 15 residues. V gave up 3 bases and J gave up 7 bases; unmatched junction bases: 12. In germline, CDR1 is DFQATT, CDR2 SNEGSKA (reference sequence). Here the CDR3 DNA reads TGCAGTGCTAGTAGTTACAGGGGGCGCGTGGGTGGCTACACCTTC. The encoded protein is CSASSYRGRVGGYTF.

The chain combines TRBV30 with TRBJ2-3; D perhaps matches TRBD2 (5 bases). From germline, CDR1 is GTSNPN and CDR2 SVGIG (reference sequence). The V end lost 2 bases, the J end lost 1 base, and 7 bases lay between the germline ends. There are 13 residues in the CDR3. In DNA, the CDR3 is TGTGCCTGGAGTAGCGGAGGCACAGATACGCAGTATTTT. Protein sequence: CAWSSGGTDTQYF.

The DNA for the CDR3 is TGTGCCAGCAGTTTAGGGCCCGGACAGGGTCAGGGAGAGACCCAGTACTTC. Translating it yields CASSLGPGQGQGETQYF. The chain is built from TRBV27 and TRBJ2-5, with 8 bases lining up with TRBD1. The length of the CDR3 is 17 residues. Germline CDR1 is MNHEY and CDR2 is SMNVEV (reference sequence). The V gene end was trimmed by 2 bases and the J gene end by 4 bases; junction bases not matched to a gene: 12.

The chain carries TRBV2 and TRBJ2-1, with D perhaps TRBD2 (5 bases). Trimming removed 5 bases at V and 1 base at J, with 9 bases between. The CDR3 consists of 14 residues. Per the germline V gene, CDR1 is SNHLY and CDR2 is FYNNEI. The CDR3 DNA is TGTGCCAGCAGTCGGGAAGGTTCCTACAATGAGCAGTTCTTC. Its translation is CASSREGSYNEQFF. The complete variable domain, with remaining parts taken from reference TRBV2 and TRBJ2-1, reads EPEVTQTPSHQVTQMGQEVILRCVPISNHLYFYWYRQILGQKVEFLVSFYNNEISEKSEIFDDQFSVERPDGSNFTLKIRSTKLEDSAMYFCASSREGSYNEQFFGPGTRLTVL.

This CDR3 is CASSRGTGQLSYEQYF. The CDR3 DNA is TGCGCCAGCAGCCGCGGGACAGGCCAACTTTCCTACGAGCAGTACTTC. The chain combines TRBV5-1 with TRBJ2-7; 8 bases align to TRBD1. Germline trimming cut 4 bases from V and 1 base from J; bases unmatched to any gene: 10. Germline V gene data show CDR1 as SGHRS and CDR2 as YFSETQ. CDR3 length equals 16 residues.

The gene calls are TRBV4-2 and TRBJ2-6; 12 nucleotides agree with TRBD1. This CDR3 has 20 amino acids. J lost 2 bases, V lost 1 base, and 9 bases had no gene match. Germline CDR1 and CDR2: LGHNA and YNFKEQ. CDR3 in amino acids: CASSQVPRDRGLPGANVLTF. The CDR3 DNA reads TGTGCCAGCAGCCAAGTACCACGGGACAGGGGGCTTCCTGGGGCCAACGTCCTGACTTTC.

This clone was detected only once. This chain connects TRBV28 to TRBJ1-2; D remains unclear. Germline values: CDR1 MDHEN, CDR2 SYDVKM. V was cut by 2 bases and J by 1 base, with 17 bases left in between. This CDR3 is built from 17 residues. CDR3 residues: CASSLRREKKGNYGYTF. The DNA for the CDR3 is TGTGCCAGCAGTTTAAGGCGGGAGAAAAAGGGTAACTATGGCTACACCTTC.

This chain uses TRBV30 with TRBJ1-1; 7 nucleotides agree with TRBD1. Per the germline V gene, CDR1 is GTSNPN and CDR2 is SVGIG (reference sequence). With V trimmed by 0 bases and J by 1 base, 5 bases remained unmatched. CDR3 length equals 15 residues. DNA for the CDR3: TGTGCCTGGAGTGTAGGGGGCAGGGAGAACACTGAAGCTTTCTTT. This encodes CAWSVGGRENTEAFF.

V is TRBV7-9 and J is TRBJ1-2, with D maybe TRBD1 (5 bases). The V gene lost 1 base and the J gene lost 4 bases, with 7 bases spanning the gap. The CDR3 spans 13 residues. The germline V gene encodes CDR1 SEHNR and CDR2 FQNEAQ (reference sequence). CDR3 nucleotides: TGTGCCAGCAGCTTAGGGGGGGTCTATGGCTACACCTTC. Translated, it gives CASSLGGVYGYTF.

V usage is TRBV7-2 and J usage is TRBJ2-2; D possibly corresponds to TRBD2 (6 bases). The V gene's germline CDR1 is SGHTA and CDR2 FQGNSA. Deletions cut 5 bases from V and 7 bases from J, with 20 bases between. This CDR3 is 16 amino acids long. CDR3 in DNA: TGTGCCAGCAGCCCCCGGGGGATGGGATTGGGCGGGGAGCTGTTTTTT. Its translation is CASSPRGMGLGGELFF.

This clone was recorded only once. This chain uses TRBV11-2 with TRBJ2-1; no definite D call. V was clipped by 3 bases and J by 0 bases, with 3 bases between them. Germline V CDR1 and CDR2: SGHAT, FQNNGV. This CDR3 is built from 13 residues. CDR3 in DNA: TGTGCCAGCAGCTTTTACTCCTACAATGAGCAGTTCTTC. This sequence encodes CASSFYSYNEQFF.

The rearrangement links TRBV6-6 to TRBJ2-7; D gene unclear. The CDR3 extends over 16 amino acids. Deletions cut 0 bases from V and 0 bases from J, with 12 bases between. Germline CDR1 MNHNY, CDR2 SVGAGI (reference sequence). CDR3 loop: CASSYSRQHLSYEQYF. The CDR3 bases are TGTGCCAGCAGTTACTCGAGGCAGCACCTCTCCTACGAGCAGTACTTC.

The chain recombines TRBV28 with TRBJ1-5; tentative D call: TRBD1 (5 bases). Germline values: CDR1 MDHEN, CDR2 SYDVKM. V lost 6 bases and J 5 bases, leaving 17 bases between the germline ends. The CDR3 has 15 amino acids. CDR3 nucleotides: TGTGCCAGCAGCCATGGGGGGGGTTGGGATCAGCCCCAGCATTTT. It translates to CASSHGGGWDQPQHF.

The gene calls are TRBV4-1 and TRBJ1-1, with a possible D match to TRBD1 (5 bases). Germline loops: CDR1 MGHRA, CDR2 YSYEKL. Trimming stripped 1 base from V and 5 bases from J, with 20 bases between. The CDR3 contains 17 residues. CDR3 sequence (DNA): TGCGCCAGCAGCCAAGTCCAGGACTCGCCGGAGGGGACTGAAGCTTTCTTT. It encodes CASSQVQDSPEGTEAFF.

The V and J genes are TRBV28 and TRBJ2-7, with unresolved D. The germline CDR1 and CDR2 sequences are MDHEN and SYDVKM. This CDR3 region has 14 residues. V was pared by 2 bases and J by 1 base, with 9 bases between. The CDR3 DNA sequence: TGTGCCAGCAGTTTAGCTTCAGTTTCCTACGAGCAGTACTTC. Translating gives CASSLASVSYEQYF.

This clone was recorded only once. The V gene is TRBV9, the J gene TRBJ2-7; 8 nucleotides match TRBD2. CDR3 size: 16 residues. Unmatched junction bases numbered 7, after V lost 0 bases and J lost 2 bases. Germline V gene data show CDR1 as SGDLS and CDR2 as YYNGEE. CDR3 sequence (DNA): TGTGCCAGCAGCGTAGACCCGGGAGGGGCTGCCTACGAGCAGTACTTC. Translation: CASSVDPGGAAYEQYF.